This T cell receptor beta chain was documented in a study of OX40 agonist ivuxolimab in advanced cancers. About the research overall: Patients were treated with ivuxolimab, an agonistic anti-OX40 (CD134) antibody. Patient treatment consisted of intravenous ivuxolimab administration every 2 weeks at 0.01 to 10 mg/kg. Of mixed ages from about 23 to 85 and averaging about 56 years, the group was about 80% male.

The CDR3 has 13 amino acids. Germline V gene data show CDR1 as SEHNR and CDR2 as FQNEAQ (reference sequence). Trimming removed 2 bases from V and 10 bases from J, with 12 bases in between. Using immunoSEQ multiplex PCR, the repertoire was profiled, and TCRdb retains in-frame clones only, with some absent. This table holds around 32,000 clones, over 85% found once. V is TRBV7-9 and J is TRBJ1-3, with D hard to call. Here the sequenced sample was CD4+ or CD8+ T cells sorted from blood, taken in a trial of the OX40 agonist ivuxolimab. This TCR was sampled from an adult with an advanced solid tumor such as melanoma, head and neck, liver or kidney cancer. In DNA, the CDR3 is TGTGCCAGCAGCTTATGGAGTCATGAGACCATATATTTT. It encodes CASSLWSHETIYF.